This T cell receptor beta chain was identified in a study of metastatic and nonmetastatic thyroid tumors. Study details: Repertoires from malignant and benign thyroid patients were compared across blood and tumor or nodule tissue. Findings of the study overall: As reported, TCR beta diversity in blood and tumor was significantly higher in malignant thyroid tumors than in benign nodules.

All patients were treatment-naive before thyroid surgery. In the original analysis: Construction of a distant-metastasis classifier for papillary thyroid cancer relied on CDR3 differences across clinicopathological groups. Using MiXCR, TCRdb re-called clones from the PCR reads. TCRdb's processing, not the authors' own work, is the source of the V and J calls. The sample contains some 69,000 clones, approximately 15% of which appear only once. This clone was seen repeatedly, ten times or more. Its cognate antigen is unknown. V gave up 5 bases and J gave up 10 bases; unmatched junction bases: 8. Germline loops: CDR1 SGHDN, CDR2 FVKESK. The CDR3 sequence is 13 residues long.

The rearrangement joins TRBV14 to TRBJ2-1; 7 nucleotides agree with TRBD2. This receptor was obtained from a male donor with papillary thyroid cancer or a benign thyroid nodule (not recorded which). Some clones in this sample may be carry-over from other donors' samples. Sequencing was done on a sample of blood. The CDR3 coding sequence is TGTGCCAGCAGCGAGTGGGAGGGAACCGAGCAGTTCTTC. It translates to CASSEWEGTEQFF.